This T cell receptor beta chain was sequenced in a study of blood T cell repertoires in COVID-19. Participants reported their clinical history, and cohort assignment relied on those reports. Participants classified as exposed had met a COVID-19 case within 2 weeks before study entry. Trimming pared 3 bases from V and 4 bases from J, leaving 15 bases between. CDR1 is LNHDA, CDR2 SQIVND, per germline (reference sequence). This CDR3 is 16 amino acids long. In the source study's methods: Amplification with reference gene primers provided the estimates of nucleated cell counts. Sequencing was performed with immunoSEQ multiplex PCR; in TCRdb, only in-frame clones are kept and a portion is missing. V, J and clone size are those of that table, while D and trimming were read from the DNA. There are 300,000 to 350,000 clones in the sample; about nine tenths occur only once, and just over 1% lies in the top ten.

The rearrangement links TRBV19 to TRBJ2-2, with a tentative D call TRBD2 (6 bases). Material for sequencing was PBMCs or T cells enriched from blood (not recorded which). This TCR derives from a woman in her twenties or thirties who had been exposed to COVID-19. CDR3 sequence (DNA): TGTGCCAGTAGTATTATCGGGGTCGGGAGCACCGGGGAGCTGTTTTTT. Amino acid sequence: CASSIIGVGSTGELFF.